One sample yielded the 15 T cell receptor beta chains listed below, sequenced in a study of regulatory T cells in long-lasting Graves disease (dated by TCRdb to about 2021). The label giving this sample's time point can be read as: persistent/refractory GD, antithyroid drugs over 5 years with positive TRAb. For both TCR sequencing and RNA sequencing, RNA was extracted from PBMCs using TRIzol. The method was multiplex PCR. Sequencing relied on an Illumina HiSeq 4000. iRepertoire HTBI primers and Arm-PCR amplification of CDR3 regions were used to construct TCR beta libraries. The public reads were reanalyzed by TCRdb: fastp trimming at Q25, MiXCR alignment, in-frame beta chains only. Rows with one shared CDR3 protein collapse into an entry with the most common genes and DNA. The sample contains roughly 500,000 distinct CDR3 sequences, roughly 23% of them found a single time. Over 10% of the sample belongs to the ten largest clones.

The sample here was peripheral blood mononuclear cells (PBMCs), taken when the disease was refractory, from a patient treated with antithyroid drugs. The origin of the receptors is a female donor with Graves disease.

The V call is TRBV4-1, the J call TRBJ1-1, with D uncertain. CDR3 length: 15 amino acids. CDR1 is MGHRA and CDR2 is YSYEKL in the germline V gene. V shed 3 bases and J shed 3 bases, with 14 bases lying between them. The CDR3 sequence: CASSHRTVIDTEAFF. The CDR3 DNA reads TGCGCCAGCAGCCACAGAACAGTCATCGACACTGAAGCTTTCTTT.

The rearrangement links TRBV7-9 to TRBJ1-4; possible D gene TRBD1, 5 bases. This CDR3 is built from 13 residues. The V gene's germline CDR1 is SEHNR and CDR2 FQNEAQ (reference sequence). Trimming stripped 5 bases from V and 7 bases from J, with 11 bases between. The CDR3 loop is CASSRGDGEKLFF. Here the CDR3 DNA reads TGTGCCAGCAGCAGAGGGGACGGTGAAAAACTGTTTTTT.

The chain links TRBV7-9 to TRBJ1-2; D gene unclear. V gave up 3 bases and J gave up 1 base, with 12 bases separating them. This CDR3 is built from 15 residues. Germline CDR1 SEHNR, CDR2 FQNEAQ (reference sequence). CDR3 protein: CASSLVREFNYGYTF. The CDR3, as DNA: TGTGCCAGCAGCTTGGTCCGGGAGTTTAACTATGGCTACACCTTC.

This clonotype was recorded once. A much larger clone lies one base from this, so it may be a read error. V usage is TRBV28 and J usage is TRBJ1-5; no reliable D call. There are 15 residues in the CDR3. CDR1 is MDHEN and CDR2 is SYDVKM in the germline V gene. CDR3 nucleotide sequence: TGTGCCGGCAGTTTATCTTTAGGGTCTAATCAGCCCCAGCATTTT. Residues: CAGSLSLGSNQPQHF.

V gene TRBV30 combines with J gene TRBJ2-5; 11 nucleotides match TRBD2. Germline CDR1 is GTSNPN and CDR2 is SVGIG (reference sequence). This CDR3 spans 14 amino acids. V shed 4 bases and J 5 bases; nucleotides not matched to a gene: 6. CDR3 coding DNA: TGTGCCTGGACTAGCGGGGGGCTCGGGGAGACCCAGTACTTC. Translating gives CAWTSGGLGETQYF. Combining the CDR3 with reference TRBV30 and TRBJ2-5 gives the whole variable domain SQTIHQWPATLVQPVGSPLSLECTVEGTSNPNLYWYRQAAGRGLQLLFYSVGIGQISSEVPQNLSASRPQDRQFILSSKKLLLSDSGFYLCAWTSGGLGETQYFGPGTRLLVL.

This clonotype was seen at least ten times. The chain is built from TRBV12-5 and TRBJ2-5; 8 nucleotides line up with TRBD2. Unmatched junction bases numbered 14, after V lost 6 bases and J lost 5 bases. This CDR3 has 16 residues. Germline assignment: CDR1 LGHNT and CDR2 FRNRAP. The CDR3 reads CASGSRLAMRAETQYF. The DNA for the CDR3 is TGTGCTAGTGGGTCCCGACTAGCGATGAGGGCGGAGACCCAGTACTTC.

The sample holds a few counts of this clonotype. This rearrangement joins TRBV9 to TRBJ2-7; the D gene could be TRBD1 or TRBD2 (5 bases each). Germline values: CDR1 SGDLS, CDR2 YYNGEE. Trimming took off 4 bases at V and 0 bases at J, with 11 bases between the two ends. CDR3 size: 14 residues. CDR3 protein: CASSIGTYSYEQYF. The CDR3 DNA reads as TGTGCCAGCAGCATAGGGACCTACTCCTACGAGCAGTACTTC. Supplemented by reference TRBV9 and TRBJ2-7, the full variable domain reads DSGVTQTPKHLITATGQRVTLRCSPRSGDLSVYWYQQSLDQGLQFLIQYYNGEERAKGNILERFSAQQFPDLHSELNLSSLELGDSALYFCASSIGTYSYEQYFGPGTRLTVT.

This clonotype was counted many times. V and J are TRBV7-2 and TRBJ2-7; possible D gene TRBD1, 6 bases. Trimming left V 5 bases short and J 0 bases short, with 14 bases between. The CDR3 spans 15 residues. Germline values: CDR1 SGHTA, CDR2 FQGNSA. The CDR3 DNA sequence: TGTGCCAGCAGCCCTCAGACAGGATCCTCCTACGAGCAGTACTTC. It encodes CASSPQTGSSYEQYF.

Details on this clonotype: The junction shows a germline mismatch at one end, possibly a read error. The chain links TRBV11-2 to TRBJ2-7, with TRBD1 matching over 11 bases. Germline V lookup: CDR1 SGHAT, CDR2 FQNNGV. The CDR3 totals 15 residues. The CDR3 nucleotides are TGCGCCAGCAGCCAAGGGGGACAGGGGGGCTACGAGCAGTACTTC. Translating gives CASSQGGQGGYEQYF.

In this sample, this clonotype turned up many times. The CDR3 here is CASSLASQLQETQYF. CDR3 coding DNA: TGCGCCAGCAGCTTGGCCTCCCAGCTCCAAGAGACCCAGTACTTC. The V and J genes are TRBV5-1 and TRBJ2-5; D unresolved. Trimming pared 0 bases from V and 1 base from J, leaving 10 bases between. This CDR3 is built from 15 residues. Germline V CDR1 and CDR2: SGHRS, YFSETQ.

This clonotype has ten or more counts. The CDR3 spells CASSFDKPMGETQYF. The CDR3 DNA reads TGTGCCAGCAGTTTCGATAAGCCGATGGGGGAGACCCAGTACTTC. The chain combines TRBV28 with TRBJ2-5; D is ambiguous. Trimming stripped 3 bases from V and 5 bases from J, with 16 bases between. The length of the CDR3 is 15 residues. Looked up from germline, CDR1 is MDHEN and CDR2 is SYDVKM.

On this clonotype: This clone may be a read error of a much larger clone one base away. The V and J genes are TRBV10-3 and TRBJ2-7, with 9 bases aligning to TRBD1. CDR3 length: 14 amino acids. Germline V CDR1 and CDR2: ENHRY, SYGVKD. V gave up 6 bases and J gave up 3 bases; unmatched junction bases: 6. The CDR3 loop is CAIRRTGAIYEQYF. The CDR3 nucleotides read TGTGCCATCAGGAGGACAGGGGCGATCTACGAGCAGTACTTC.

About this clonotype itself: A far larger clone is off by one base, so a read error is likely. The genes are TRBV6-1 and TRBJ2-5; D is uncertain. The CDR3 extends over 11 amino acids. Germline assignment: CDR1 MNHNS and CDR2 SASEGT. The CDR3 DNA follows: TGTGCCAGCAGTAACCAAGGGACCCAGTACTTC. This sequence encodes CASSNQGTQYF.

The V and J genes are TRBV3-1 and TRBJ2-1; no definite D call. The CDR3 consists of 14 residues. V lost 3 bases to trimming and J lost 5 bases, with 11 bases between them. The germline gives CDR1 LGHDT, CDR2 YNNKEL (reference sequence). For the CDR3, the DNA is TGTGCCAGCAGCCAGCCCGGCCACCACAATGAGCAGTTCTTC. The encoded protein is CASSQPGHHNEQFF.

J is TRBJ1-2 and V is TRBV9; unclear D gene. Germline CDR1 is SGDLS and CDR2 is YYNGEE. The length of the CDR3 is 12 residues. Trimming left V 3 bases short and J 0 bases short, with 3 bases between. The CDR3 DNA sequence: TGTGCCAGCAGCGCAGCTAACTATGGCTACACCTTC. It yields the protein CASSAANYGYTF. Based on the CDR3 plus reference TRBV9 and TRBJ1-2, the full variable domain is DSGVTQTPKHLITATGQRVTLRCSPRSGDLSVYWYQQSLDQGLQFLIQYYNGEERAKGNILERFSAQQFPDLHSELNLSSLELGDSALYFCASSAANYGYTFGSGTRLTVV.